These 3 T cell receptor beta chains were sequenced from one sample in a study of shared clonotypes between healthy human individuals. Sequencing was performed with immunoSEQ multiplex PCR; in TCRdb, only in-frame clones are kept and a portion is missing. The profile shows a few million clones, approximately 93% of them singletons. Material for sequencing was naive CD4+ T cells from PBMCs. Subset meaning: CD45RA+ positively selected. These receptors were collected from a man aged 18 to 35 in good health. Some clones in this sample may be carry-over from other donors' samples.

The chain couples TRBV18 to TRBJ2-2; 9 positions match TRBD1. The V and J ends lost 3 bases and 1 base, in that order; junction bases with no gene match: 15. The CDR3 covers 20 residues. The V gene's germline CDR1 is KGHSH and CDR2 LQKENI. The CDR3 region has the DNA TGTGCCAGCTCACCCTCCCTTCAGGACAGGGGCCCGAGGAACACCGGGGAGCTGTTTTTT. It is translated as CASSPSLQDRGPRNTGELFF.

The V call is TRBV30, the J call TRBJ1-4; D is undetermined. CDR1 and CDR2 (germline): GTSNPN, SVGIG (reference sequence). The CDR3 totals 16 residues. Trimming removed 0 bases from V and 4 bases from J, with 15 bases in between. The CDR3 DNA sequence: TGTGCCTGGAGTGTACGAGCCTCCCAACTTAATGAAAAACTGTTTTTT. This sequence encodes CAWSVRASQLNEKLFF.

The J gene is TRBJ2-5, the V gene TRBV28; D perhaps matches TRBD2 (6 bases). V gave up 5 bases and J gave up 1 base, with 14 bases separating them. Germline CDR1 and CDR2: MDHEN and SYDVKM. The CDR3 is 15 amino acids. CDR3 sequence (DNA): TGTGCCAGCAGTCTCGGAGGAGGGCGCCAAGAGACCCAGTACTTC. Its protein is CASSLGGGRQETQYF. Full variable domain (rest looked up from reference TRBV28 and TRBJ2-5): DVKVTQSSRYLVKRTGEKVFLECVQDMDHENMFWYRQDPGLGLRLIYFSYDVKMKEKGDIPEGYSVSREKKERFSLILESASTNQTSMYLCASSLGGGRQETQYFGPGTRLLVL.